This T cell receptor (beta chain) is from a study of beta chain features in type 1 diabetes. Whole-study results and caveats: The study found fewer insertions and more deletions at VDJ junctions in type 1 diabetes patients.

V was clipped by 4 bases and J by 6 bases; unmatched bases: 5. The CDR3 runs 13 residues. CDR1 is SGHDT and CDR2 is YYEEEE in the germline V gene. Sorted CD4+ subsets: naive, central memory, regulatory, stem cell-like memory (CD45RO/CCR7/CD25/CD127/CD95/CD27 panel). Purity (above 95%) was reached by all sorted populations. This clone has more than one count but fewer than ten. Its matching antigen is unknown. Isolated RNA was reverse transcribed in full, so expressed TCRB transcripts were sequenced. Approximately 3.4 million reads, on average, came from each naive, central memory and regulatory T cell sample. Measured with immunoSEQ multiplex PCR; TCRdb has only the in-frame clones, and not every one. The sample holds under 450,000 clones, approximately 14% seen once.

This receptor was identified in a man aged 30 to 39 in good health. Material for sequencing was naive CD4+ T cells from blood. The chain uses TRBV5-6 and TRBJ1-1, with 8 bases lining up with TRBD1. The CDR3 protein is CASSQTGEAEAFF. DNA for the CDR3: TGTGCCAGCAGCCAGACAGGGGAGGCTGAAGCTTTCTTT.